The sequence of this TCR beta chain was determined in a study of T-cell memory formation after mild COVID-19. Turning to the study itself: Clusters were largely donor specific. Broader study findings: Chiefly within CM and EM were the contracting CD4+ clones; CD8+ ones were within EMRA.

5'RACE primed from the constant segment yielded TCR alpha and TCR beta cDNA libraries bearing sample barcodes and UMIs. TCRdb passed the 5' RACE reads through MiXCR, listing each CDR3 protein once. The profile shows 200,000 or so distinct CDR3 sequences, more than 8% of them singletons. Many counts were recorded for this clonotype. Its antigen is undetermined. Sequencing used PBMCs or a T cell subset sorted from them (not recorded which). The source is a man aged 18 to 29 who had mild COVID-19 (a few samples of this study predate the infection). Cell type and time point are not known.

The CDR3 loop is CASSYSKSLQGNQPQHF. The CDR3 coding sequence is TGTGCCAGCAGTTACTCGAAGAGCCTACAAGGCAATCAGCCCCAGCATTTT. This rearrangement joins TRBV6-5 to TRBJ1-5; unclear D gene. CDR1 and CDR2 from the germline V gene are MNHEY and SVGAGI. Trimming pared 0 bases from V and 2 bases from J, leaving 14 bases between. This CDR3 contains 17 residues.